A selection of T cell receptor beta chains follows, all from one sample in a study of post-analysis software for immune sequencing data. Each CDR3 protein gets one entry after TCRdb re-called the PCR reads with MiXCR. The sample shows roughly 700,000 distinct CDR3 sequences, 30% of them seen only once. Material for sequencing was blood. These receptors were collected from a girl under 18 with multiple sclerosis. Each CDR3 is given with its conserved first and last residue. A D gene is named only where the DNA matches it firmly. Not every row has a clone size; where given, it reads once, few, many or a size class.

d_call | clone_size | j_call | v_call | cdr3_aa | cdr3_nt
- | - | TRBJ2-2 | TRBV28 | CASNPPRGGGVGELFF | TGTGCCAGCAACCCACCGCGGGGAGGCGGCGTCGGGGAGCTGTTTTTT
- | - | TRBJ2-7 | TRBV28 | CASSSTQVGTSLDGEQYF | TGTGCCAGCAGTTCCACACAGGTCGGGACCTCCCTAGATGGGGAGCAGTACTTC
- | - | TRBJ2-3 | TRBV27 | CASSSRDGLIFTQYF | TGTGCCAGCAGCAGTCGGGACGGGCTGATTTTTACGCAGTATTTT
- | few | TRBJ1-5 | TRBV28 | CASSPPGAGWSNQPQHF | TGTGCCAGCAGCCCCCCGGGGGCCGGGTGGAGCAATCAGCCCCAGCATTTT
- | few | TRBJ2-5 | TRBV28 | CASTQGWGGQETQYF | TGTGCCAGCACCCAGGGGTGGGGCGGACAAGAGACCCAGTACTTC
- | - | TRBJ2-2 | TRBV20-1 | CSARKITPGERFF | TGCAGTGCTAGAAAAATTACCCCCGGGGAGCGGTTTTTT
- | few | TRBJ1-1 | TRBV4-3 | CASSQSLHLGAEAFF | TGCGCCAGCAGCCAATCCCTCCACCTCGGAGCTGAAGCTTTCTTT
TRBD2 | - | TRBJ2-3 | TRBV6-5 | CASSFGSGSGGTDTQYF | TGTGCCAGCAGTTTTGGTAGCGGGAGTGGGGGCACAGATACGCAGTATTTT
- | - | TRBJ1-1 | TRBV29-1 | CSADSFHTEACF | TGCAGCGCCGACAGTTTCCACACTGAAGCTTGCTTT
- | - | TRBJ1-4 | TRBV20-1 | CSAPIELGYEKLFF | TGCAGTGCTCCCATTGAGCTGGGGTATGAAAAACTGTTTTTT
- | few | TRBJ2-6 | TRBV28 | CASTLSGASTNVLTF | TGTGCCAGCACCCTCTCGGGGGCATCGACCAACGTCCTGACTTTC
- | - | TRBJ2-7 | TRBV6-5 | CASTVGVLYEQYF | TGTGCCAGCACGGTCGGGGTCCTCTACGAGCAGTACTTC
- | few | TRBJ2-1 | TRBV5-1 | CASSLVAGRYNEQFF | TGCGCCAGCAGCTTGGTCGCGGGACGGTACAATGAGCAGTTCTTC
- | few | TRBJ1-2 | TRBV4-1 | CASSQEGTTTYGYTF | TGCGCCAGCAGCCAAGAAGGCACCACGACATATGGCTACACCTTC
- | - | TRBJ2-6 | TRBV6-5 | CASSTSGAGANVLTF | TGTGCCAGCAGTACCTCAGGGGCTGGGGCCAACGTCCTGACTTTC
TRBD1 | - | TRBJ2-3 | TRBV7-2 | CASSRRQGGDTQYF | TGTGCCAGCAGCCGACGACAGGGGGGGGATACGCAGTATTTT
- | - | TRBJ1-1 | TRBV18 | CASSDGTEAFF | TGTGCCAGCTCGGACGGGACTGAAGCTTTCTTT
- | few | TRBJ2-1 | TRBV12-3/TRBV12-4 | CASSLSRGLDEQFF | TGTGCCAGCAGTTTAAGCAGGGGATTAGATGAGCAGTTCTTC
- | many | TRBJ2-7 | TRBV7-2 | CASSLGGGISYEQYF | TGTGCCAGCAGCTTAGGGGGGGGCATCTCCTACGAGCAGTACTTC
- | many | TRBJ2-4 | TRBV20-1 | CSARETGAKNIQYF | TGCAGTGCTAGAGAGACAGGAGCCAAAAACATTCAGTACTTC
- | - | TRBJ2-1 | TRBV12-3/TRBV12-4 | CASSLEGPSNEQFF | TGTGCCAGCAGTTTAGAGGGGCCTTCCAATGAGCAGTTCTTC
- | - | TRBJ2-7 | TRBV6-6 | CASSPPPPGEQYF | TGTGCCAGCAGCCCACCCCCTCCGGGGGAGCAGTACTTC
TRBD1 | - | TRBJ1-4 | TRBV7-9 | CASSWWTGLNEKLFF | TGTGCCAGCAGCTGGTGGACAGGGCTAAATGAAAAACTGTTTTTT